The entry below gives a single T cell receptor beta chain sequence along with its context. Its antigen specificity is not known. Per-base quality was not reported, and no clone a single base away is much larger than it. From the cysteine through the phenylalanine, the CDR3 covers 13 amino acids. This entry keeps only the CDR3 DNA: 39 bases, framed from base 1. V lost 4 bases and J lost 5 bases; the stretch between them is 12 bases long. CDR1 and CDR2 are drawn from the germline V gene (reference sequence): SEHNR, FQNEAQ. This specimen comes from a study of shared clonotypes between healthy human individuals (TCRdb year 2020). In the study overall: The cohort included three men and a couple of women between 18 and 49 years of age. For each donor, CD4 naive and CD4 memory were each run on three plates, CD8 naive on two plates, and CD8 memory on one plate. The study deeply sequenced blood TCR repertoires of several healthy adults to estimate repertoire size and the extent of clonotype sharing between individuals. Libraries were prepared and TCR repertoires were sequenced by different laboratories using diverse techniques, in order to increase sequencing depth and limit assay-specific biases. Leukapheresis yielded between about 0.85 and 10 billion PBMCs per donor.

What the research found in general, with its limitations: Sampling was restricted to blood, and TCR repertoires in tissue are likely to differ from TCR repertoires in blood. Rarefaction of sorted-subset datasets indicated incomplete sequencing despite the large sequencing depth. Based on pairwise subsampling, the degree of clonotype sharing among donors was expected to be affected by sequencing depth. Because the study included only a small number of donors, the genetic and exposure-history diversity represented was limited. Compared with non-shared clonotypes, the clonotypes found in all four sorted-subset donors had higher generation probabilities. Larger estimated clonotype richness was generally found for naive subsets than for memory subsets. About 5% of naive CD4, 3.5% of naive CD8, 2.3% of memory CD4, and around 0.42% of memory CD8 clonotypes were shared across a few donors.

Using the deep immunoSEQ assay, multiplex PCR amplified TCR CDR3 regions from genomic DNA. Extracted genomic DNA from each cell subset was distributed evenly across all wells of several immunoSEQ 96-well plates, and each plate was treated as a replicate. For sorted subsets, each replicate PCR was loaded with approximately 200 ng genomic DNA, equivalent to 30,000 or so T cell genomes. The purified libraries were quantified using a Qubit 3.0 fluorometer, sized with a Bioanalyzer 2100, and then quantified again using the KAPA Library Quantification kit. A separate single-read 150-cycle Illumina NextSeq 550 flow cell was used to sequence each immunoSEQ 96-well plate. Per the original workflow: Because the immunoSEQ output held only junctional sequences and lacked quality scores, the filtering could not match the filtering applied to full-length reads. To assign V/J genes and CDR3, sequences were annotated against IMGT germline references using PyIR, a Python wrapper for IgBLAST v1.9. Reads were removed for weak V/J assignments (E-value above 1e-6), missing CDR3, stop codons, out-of-frame junctions, or ambiguous translated residues. A V3J clonotype was defined by an identical inferred V gene, J gene, and CDR3 amino acid sequence. Percentage overlap between repertoires was computed as shared unique clonotypes divided by the size of the smaller repertoire. Repertoire richness was assessed with RTK rarefaction, the Chao1 estimator, and Recon v2.1 estimates of unobserved clonotypes. Generation probabilities were computed with OLGA for all TCRbeta clonotypes obtained by the gDNA method from a few donors. The source is immuneACCESS, and TCRdb retained only in-frame sequences with V and J called. Part of the clones is not carried over; for the studies checked, unresolved V genes explain less than half of this, and the remainder is unexplained. V, J and clone size are taken as reported in that table, and D and trimming were inferred from the DNA itself. This sample comprises about 980,000 clones, more than 75% of them detected only once. The ten largest account for nearly 1.5% of the sample.

The donors were healthy, HIV-negative adults with no recently reported acute infections or vaccinations. Every donor was a Caucasian adult living in Nashville, Tennessee, USA. Magnetic negative selection was used to enrich CD4+ T cells, after which naive cells were positively selected on CD45RA and the negative fraction became the memory subset. Blood was obtained by leukapheresis, after which PBMCs were separated by Ficoll-Histopaque density gradient centrifugation and cryopreserved in liquid nitrogen vapor phase. Analytical flow cytometry was used to check the purity and quantity of every magnetically sorted T cell population. Genomic DNA was isolated from each sorted fraction and quantified by UV absorbance on a Nanodrop 2000c.

The sample consisted of memory CD4+ T cells sorted from blood. Read against the paper, the sample's cell subset or site label means: CD45RA-negative fraction. The sequence was obtained from a man between 18 and 35 years old in good health. The rearrangement combines TRBV7-9 with TRBJ2-7; TRBD1 might be the D gene, on 6 matching bases. The CDR3 in this case is CASSSQGRHEQYF. The DNA sequence is TGTGCCAGCAGCTCACAGGGTCGACACGAGCAGTACTTC.